Below, 9 T cell receptor beta chains from the same sample are listed, as sequenced in a study of blood T cell repertoires in COVID-19. Some clones are missing from TCRdb's copy, which holds only in-frame ones; the method was immunoSEQ multiplex PCR. Of 250,000 to 300,000 clones listed, approximately 89% are singletons. What was sequenced was PBMCs or T cells enriched from blood (not recorded which). The origin of the receptors is a woman between 45 and 65 years old who had been exposed to COVID-19.

This clone has only one observation. The genes are TRBV7-9 and TRBJ1-3, with TRBD1 identical over 9 bases. V trimming: 4 bases; J trimming: 3 bases; junction bases outside the gene matches: 7. Germline V gene data show CDR1 as SEHNR and CDR2 as FQNEAQ (reference sequence). This CDR3 has 16 amino acids. The CDR3 loop reads CASSSIQGAGGNTIYF. Written as DNA, the CDR3 is TGTGCCAGCAGCTCAATACAGGGGGCAGGTGGAAACACCATATATTTT.

J is TRBJ1-1 and V is TRBV19, with D unresolved. CDR1 LNHDA and CDR2 SQIVND come from the germline V gene (reference sequence). Trimming removed 1 base at V and 4 bases at J, with 13 bases between. The CDR3 has 15 residues. The CDR3 DNA reads as TGTGCCAGTAGTATAGGTTCGGGGTTAGGCACTGAAGCTTTCTTT. This translates into CASSIGSGLGTEAFF. The complete variable domain, with remaining parts taken from reference TRBV19 and TRBJ1-1, reads DGGITQSPKYLFRKEGQNVTLSCEQNLNHDAMYWYRQDPGQGLRLIYYSQIVNDFQKGDIAEGYSVSREKKESFPLTVTSAQKNPTAFYLCASSIGSGLGTEAFFGQGTRLTVV.

The chain links TRBV30 to TRBJ1-2, with TRBD1 identical over 8 bases. The CDR3 consists of 16 residues. J lost 4 bases, V lost 3 bases, and 13 bases had no gene match. Germline V gene sequence: CDR1 GTSNPN, CDR2 SVGIG (reference sequence). Here the CDR3 DNA reads TGTGCCTGGAGCCCGACAGGGGATCCTATGGGCTATGGCTACACCTTC. Translated: CAWSPTGDPMGYGYTF.

Of note for this clone: Other DNA sequences in the same sample also yield this CDR3. The V and J genes are TRBV3-1 (or the pseudogene TRBV3-2) and TRBJ1-1; 9 positions match TRBD1. Germline trimming cut 3 bases from V and 1 base from J; bases unmatched to any gene: 0. Germline CDR1 is LGHDT and CDR2 is YNNKEL (reference sequence). The length of the CDR3 is 14 residues. The CDR3 DNA reads as TGTGCCAGCAGCCAGGGACAGGGGAACACTGAAGCTTTCTTT. Protein: CASSQGQGNTEAFF.

The chain couples TRBV7-6 to TRBJ1-5; D is ambiguous. V was shortened by 5 bases and J by 4 bases, with 12 bases between the two germline ends. The CDR3 extends over 14 amino acids. From germline, CDR1 is SGHVS and CDR2 FNYEAQ. CDR3 loop: CASSAGGVNQPQHF. The CDR3 DNA reads TGTGCCAGCAGCGCCGGCGGGGTGAATCAGCCCCAGCATTTT.

A few counts support this clone. This chain links TRBV7-9 with TRBJ1-4, with D maybe TRBD1 (6 bases). This CDR3 spans 16 amino acids. Trimming cost V 2 bases and J 8 bases, with 18 bases left between them. CDR1 and CDR2 (germline): SEHNR, FQNEAQ (reference sequence). CDR3 DNA: TGTGCCAGCAGCTTATCGTGGGGGCTCGGGGCCGAAAAACTGTTTTTT. Protein sequence: CASSLSWGLGAEKLFF.

The V call is TRBV11-3, the J call TRBJ1-6; D remains unclear. This CDR3 has 13 residues. The germline gives CDR1 SGHNT, CDR2 YENEEA. Between the trimmed V and J ends, which lost 3 bases and 5 bases, there was a span of 5 bases. CDR3 region: CASSLRDNSPLHF. DNA of the CDR3: TGTGCCAGCAGCTTGCGGGATAATTCACCCCTCCACTTT.

This sequence joins TRBV5-1 and TRBJ1-2; 7 positions match TRBD1. In germline, CDR1 is SGHRS, CDR2 YFSETQ. The CDR3 runs 15 residues. V lost 4 bases to trimming and J lost 1 base; unmatched junction nucleotides: 7. The CDR3: CASSEPGQNNYGYTF. The DNA for the CDR3 is TGCGCCAGCAGCGAACCGGGACAGAATAACTATGGCTACACCTTC.

This chain joins TRBV2 and TRBJ2-2, with 7 nucleotides matching TRBD2. The germline CDR1 and CDR2 sequences are SNHLY and FYNNEI. The CDR3 covers 17 residues. Trimming removed 6 bases from V and 2 bases from J; junction bases left unmatched: 12. The CDR3 nucleotides are TGTGCCAGCAGCAGCCCCCGGGACTATCGCAACACCGGGGAGCTGTTTTTT. As protein: CASSSPRDYRNTGELFF.